This TCR beta chain was identified during a study of T cell repertoires in ileal Crohn's disease. Each sample's TCRB immunosequencing used roughly 500 nanograms of biopsy DNA. The assay was immunoSEQ multiplex PCR, and TCRdb's table has in-frame clones only and misses some. The sample has more than 3,500 clones; about 80% are singletons. This clone occurred a few times. CDR1 and CDR2 (germline): SQVTM, ANQGSEA. The CDR3 loop spans 14 amino acids. The V gene lost 1 base and the J gene lost 4 bases, with 13 bases spanning the gap. Adults with ileal or ileocolonic Crohn's disease and an indication for resection were eligible.

This rearrangement joins TRBV29-1 to TRBJ1-1, with D perhaps TRBD1 (6 bases). The sample was ileal tissue. This TCR was sampled from an adult with Crohn's disease. CDR3 loop: CSVEGGRGGTEAFF. CDR3 sequence (DNA): TGCAGCGTTGAAGGGGGCCGAGGGGGCACTGAAGCTTTCTTT.